What follows are 6 T cell receptor beta chains derived from one specimen sequenced in a study of Graves' ophthalmopathy and Graves' hyperthyroidism listed by TCRdb under 2018. This sample was sequenced with an Illumina HiSeq 2000. TCR beta CDR3 regions were amplified from RNA transcripts for repertoire sequencing. The first round of RT-PCR was done with HTBI primers and the Qiagen OneStep RT-PCR kit, and was followed by a second round of multiplex PCR, then size selection and purification. TCRdb reprocessed the public reads (quality trimming at Q25 with fastp, clone calling with MiXCR) and kept in-frame beta chains. Each CDR3 protein appears once, grouped with its most common genes and DNA. The table for this sample lists about 380,000 distinct CDR3 sequences; 15% to 17% of them were counted only once. 5.5% to 7% of the sample goes to the ten largest clones. The sequenced sample was peripheral blood. These receptors originate from a woman aged 18-29 years with stable Graves' hyperthyroidism. Donor details come from another sample of the same person, matched by shared clones.

The chain carries TRBV7-8 and TRBJ1-6; unclear D gene. The V end lost 3 bases, the J end lost 5 bases, and 20 bases lay between the germline ends. Germline V gene sequence: CDR1 SGHVS, CDR2 FQNEAQ. The CDR3 extends over 18 amino acids. CDR3 protein: CASSFFRFPRRDNSPLHF. CDR3 DNA: TGTGCCAGCAGCTTCTTTCGGTTTCCGCGGAGGGATAATTCACCCCTCCACTTT. The whole variable domain, filled in from reference TRBV7-8 and TRBJ1-6, reads GAGVSQSPRYKVAKRGQDVALRCDPISGHVSLFWYQQALGQGPEFLTYFQNEAQLDKSGLPSDRFFAERPEGSVSTLKIQRTQQEDSAVYLCASSFFRFPRRDNSPLHFGNGTRLTVT.

This clonotype appeared a few times. This chain links TRBV5-1 with TRBJ1-6; possible D gene TRBD1, 5 bases. From germline, CDR1 is SGHRS and CDR2 YFSETQ. There are 18 residues in the CDR3. V was cut by 5 bases and J by 8 bases, with 26 bases left in between. CDR3 nucleotide sequence: TGCGCCAGCAGTCCCGGGCAGGGAAGGGGTATATGGGATTCACCCCTCCACTTT. It codes for CASSPGQGRGIWDSPLHF.

In its sample, this clonotype was seen many times. The chain uses TRBV4-1 and TRBJ2-2; D gene unclear. V was shortened by 0 bases and J by 4 bases, with 9 bases between the two germline ends. The germline V gene has CDR1 MGHRA and CDR2 YSYEKL. The length of the CDR3 is 15 residues. The CDR3, as DNA: TGCGCCAGCAGCCAAGACGAGGCCGGCACCGGGGAGCTGTTTTTT. Its translation is CASSQDEAGTGELFF.

J is TRBJ1-5 and V is TRBV19, with D hard to call. This CDR3 region has 15 residues. Germline assignment: CDR1 LNHDA and CDR2 SQIVND (reference sequence). With 1 base removed from V and 2 bases from J, the gap between germline ends came to 9 bases. The DNA of the CDR3 is TGTGCCAGTAGTATAGGCGGGGTTGGCAATCAGCCCCAGCATTTT. Translation: CASSIGGVGNQPQHF. Variable domain in full (rest from reference TRBV19 and TRBJ1-5): DGGITQSPKYLFRKEGQNVTLSCEQNLNHDAMYWYRQDPGQGLRLIYYSQIVNDFQKGDIAEGYSVSREKKESFPLTVTSAQKNPTAFYLCASSIGGVGNQPQHFGDGTRLSIL.

This clonotype was seen once. The rearrangement joins TRBV12-3 or TRBV12-4 to TRBJ2-2; D uncertain. The CDR3 has 15 residues. Trimming cost V 6 bases and J 2 bases, with 13 bases left between them. CDR3 in amino acids: CASSHPFTNTGELFF. In nucleotides, the CDR3 is TGTGCCAGCAGCCACCCCTTCACCAACACCGGGGAGCTGTTTTTT.

The gene calls are TRBV9 and TRBJ2-7; 9 bases match TRBD1. The CDR3 runs 15 residues. V lost 0 bases and J lost 3; bases outside the gene matches: 4. Looked up from germline, CDR1 is SGDLS and CDR2 is YYNGEE. Written as DNA, the CDR3 is TGTGCCAGCAGCGTAGGGGGGGACAGGGACTACGAGCAGTACTTC. Protein sequence: CASSVGGDRDYEQYF. The whole variable domain, filled in from reference TRBV9 and TRBJ2-7, reads DSGVTQTPKHLITATGQRVTLRCSPRSGDLSVYWYQQSLDQGLQFLIQYYNGEERAKGNILERFSAQQFPDLHSELNLSSLELGDSALYFCASSVGGDRDYEQYFGPGTRLTVT.